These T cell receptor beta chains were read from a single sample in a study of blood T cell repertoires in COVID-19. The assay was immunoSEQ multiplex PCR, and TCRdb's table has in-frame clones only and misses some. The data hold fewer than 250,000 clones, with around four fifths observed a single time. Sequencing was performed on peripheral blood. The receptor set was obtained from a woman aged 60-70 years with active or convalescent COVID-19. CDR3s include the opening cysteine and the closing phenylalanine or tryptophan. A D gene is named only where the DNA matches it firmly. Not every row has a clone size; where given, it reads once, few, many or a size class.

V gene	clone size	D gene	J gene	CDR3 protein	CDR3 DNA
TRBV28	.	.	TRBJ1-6	CASSLVLNNSPLHF	TGTGCCAGCAGCCTAGTCCTAAATAATTCACCCCTCCACTTT
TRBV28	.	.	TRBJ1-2	CASTIQGAYGYTF	TGTGCCAGCACAATCCAGGGTGCCTATGGCTACACCTTC
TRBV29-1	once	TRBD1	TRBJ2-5	CSVEIVWSGGETQYF	TGCAGCGTTGAAATCGTTTGGTCAGGGGGTGAGACCCAGTACTTC
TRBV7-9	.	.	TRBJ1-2	CASSTAGGYGYTF	TGTGCCAGCAGCACAGCCGGGGGGTATGGCTACACCTTC
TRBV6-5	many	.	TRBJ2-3	CASSDRWSTDTQYF	TGTGCCAGCAGCGACAGGTGGAGCACAGATACGCAGTATTTT
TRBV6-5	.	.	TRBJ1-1	CASSYAEGDNTEAFF	TGTGCCAGCAGTTACGCAGAGGGGGACAACACTGAAGCTTTCTTT
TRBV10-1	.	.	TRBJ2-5	CASSSVSDRETQYF	TGCGCCAGCAGTTCCGTCAGCGATCGAGAGACCCAGTACTTC
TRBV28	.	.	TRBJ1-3	CASSFGDSGNTIYF	TGTGCCAGCAGTTTTGGAGACTCTGGAAACACCATATATTTT
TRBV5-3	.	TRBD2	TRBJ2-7	CARRKGLAPPEQYF	TGTGCCAGAAGAAAGGGACTAGCACCGCCAGAGCAGTACTTC
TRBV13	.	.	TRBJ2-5	CASSLFLSETQYF	TGTGCCAGCAGCTTATTTCTCTCAGAGACCCAGTACTTC
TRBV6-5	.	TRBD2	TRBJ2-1	CASSRPSGGRNEQFF	TGTGCCAGCAGTAGACCTAGCGGGGGGCGTAATGAGCAGTTCTTC
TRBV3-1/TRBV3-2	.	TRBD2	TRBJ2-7	CASSHAGLAGGLVYEQYF	TGTGCCAGCAGCCACGCAGGACTAGCGGGAGGATTAGTCTACGAGCAGTACTTC
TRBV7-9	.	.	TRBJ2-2	CASSPLGGVNTGELFF	TGTGCCAGCAGCCCCCTTGGCGGGGTGAATACCGGGGAGCTGTTTTTT
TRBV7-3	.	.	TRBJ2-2	CASGPRGGANTGELFF	TGTGCCAGCGGGCCCCGAGGAGGTGCGAACACCGGGGAGCTGTTTTTT
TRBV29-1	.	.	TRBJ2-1	CSVEGRGQKYQSSYNEQFF	TGCAGCGTTGAAGGTAGAGGACAGAAATATCAGAGCTCCTACAATGAGCAGTTCTTC
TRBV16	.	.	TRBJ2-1	CASTATTRSTYNEQFF	TGTGCCAGCACGGCTACGACTCGATCGACGTACAATGAGCAGTTCTTC
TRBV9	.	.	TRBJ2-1	CASSVDPGFYEQFF	TGTGCCAGCAGCGTAGATCCGGGATTCTATGAGCAGTTCTTC
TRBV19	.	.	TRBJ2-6	CASGPGGAGANVLTF	TGTGCCAGTGGCCCAGGAGGGGCTGGGGCCAACGTCCTGACTTTC
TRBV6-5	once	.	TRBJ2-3	CASSYRQNTDTQYF	TGTGCCAGCAGTTATAGACAGAACACAGATACGCAGTATTTT
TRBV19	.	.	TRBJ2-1	CASSIGPWRGSEQFF	TGTGCCAGTAGTATAGGCCCATGGCGCGGGTCTGAGCAGTTCTTC
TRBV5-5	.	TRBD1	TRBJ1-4	CASSLEQGDNEKLFF	TGTGCCAGCAGCTTGGAACAGGGGGATAATGAAAAACTGTTTTTT
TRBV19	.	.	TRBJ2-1	CASSMVGGNSYNEQFF	TGTGCCAGTAGTATGGTAGGCGGGAACTCCTACAATGAGCAGTTCTTC
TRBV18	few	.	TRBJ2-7	CASSPGAYYEQYF	TGTGCCAGCTCACCTGGAGCATACTACGAGCAGTACTTC
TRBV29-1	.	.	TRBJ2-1	CSVGTGLTLRKPQSYNEQFF	TGCAGCGTTGGTACAGGGTTGACCCTACGGAAACCCCAATCCTACAATGAGCAGTTCTTC
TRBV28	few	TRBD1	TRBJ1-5	CASSTRQGGEQPQHF	TGTGCCAGCAGTACTCGACAGGGGGGAGAGCAGCCCCAGCATTTT
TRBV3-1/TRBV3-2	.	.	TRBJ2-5	CASSQGRGTTQYF	TGTGCCAGCAGCCAAGGAAGGGGGACGACCCAGTACTTC
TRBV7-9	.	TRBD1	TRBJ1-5	CASSQGQGSHQPQHF	TGTGCCAGCAGCCAGGGACAGGGGTCCCATCAGCCCCAGCATTTT
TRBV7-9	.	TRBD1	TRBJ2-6	CASTDRGLSGANVLTF	TGTGCCAGCACGGACAGGGGGCTTTCTGGGGCCAACGTCCTGACTTTC
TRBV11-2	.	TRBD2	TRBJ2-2	CASSSQLAGVGELFF	TGTGCCAGCAGCTCACAACTAGCGGGCGTCGGGGAGCTGTTTTTT
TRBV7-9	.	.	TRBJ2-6	CASSINRDTSGANVLTF	TGTGCCAGCAGCATAAACCGGGACACCTCTGGGGCCAACGTCCTGACTTTC
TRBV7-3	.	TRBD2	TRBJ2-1	CASSLTGLAVNEQFF	TGTGCCAGCAGCTTAACGGGACTAGCGGTCAATGAGCAGTTCTTC
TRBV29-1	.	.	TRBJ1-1	CSVVGGSTEAFF	TGCAGCGTTGTTGGGGGGTCCACTGAAGCTTTCTTT
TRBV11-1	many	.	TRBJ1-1	CASSLAGSTTEAFF	TGTGCCAGCAGCTTAGCAGGGAGTACAACTGAAGCTTTCTTT
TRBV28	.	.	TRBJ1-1	CASRSDLIRGNTEAFF	TGTGCCAGCAGAAGCGATCTAATCCGGGGGAACACTGAAGCTTTCTTT
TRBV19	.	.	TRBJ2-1	CASSMGTNYNEQFF	TGTGCCAGTAGTATGGGGACAAACTACAATGAGCAGTTCTTC
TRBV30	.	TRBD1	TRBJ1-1	CAWKGTENTEAFF	TGTGCCTGGAAGGGGACAGAGAACACTGAAGCTTTCTTT
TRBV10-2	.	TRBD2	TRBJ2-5	CASSVSAGVRTETQYF	TGCGCCAGCAGTGTTTCAGCGGGAGTTCGGACAGAGACCCAGTACTTC
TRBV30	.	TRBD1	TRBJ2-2	CAWDRGGRVELFF	TGTGCCTGGGACAGGGGTGGTCGGGTGGAGCTGTTTTTT
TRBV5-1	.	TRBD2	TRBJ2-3	CASSLAGTSGSTDTQYF	TGCGCCAGCAGCTTGGCCGGGACTAGCGGGAGCACAGATACGCAGTATTTT
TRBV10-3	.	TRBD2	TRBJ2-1	CAISGSGSDNEQFF	TGTGCCATCAGTGGTAGCGGGAGTGACAATGAGCAGTTCTTC
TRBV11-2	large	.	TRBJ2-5	CASSLVLAGRETQYF	TGTGCCAGCAGCTTAGTGCTAGCTGGGAGAGAGACCCAGTACTTC
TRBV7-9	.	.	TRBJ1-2	CASSPARGQSNYGYTF	TGTGCCAGCAGCCCGGCGCGGGGCCAGTCTAACTATGGCTACACCTTC
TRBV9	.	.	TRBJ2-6	CASSALLGRGSSGANVLTF	TGTGCCAGCAGCGCCCTTCTGGGACGGGGGAGCTCTGGGGCCAACGTCCTGACTTTC
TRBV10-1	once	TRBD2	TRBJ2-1	CASSTSGRARDEQFF	TGCGCCAGCAGCACTAGCGGGAGGGCCCGGGATGAGCAGTTCTTC
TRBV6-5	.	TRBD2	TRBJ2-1	CASSSGGEDNEQFF	TGTGCCAGCAGCTCGGGGGGGGAAGACAATGAGCAGTTCTTC
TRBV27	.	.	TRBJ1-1	CASSLGGGGGTSEAFF	TGTGCCAGCAGTTTAGGGGGGGGCGGCGGGACCTCTGAAGCTTTCTTT
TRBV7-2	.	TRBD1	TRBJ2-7	CASSLVAQGAYEQYF	TGTGCCAGCAGCTTAGTGGCCCAGGGGGCCTACGAGCAGTACTTC
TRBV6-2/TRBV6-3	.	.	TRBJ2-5	CASSYGRPFTGETQYF	TGTGCCAGCAGTTACGGGAGGCCCTTTACCGGGGAGACCCAGTACTTC
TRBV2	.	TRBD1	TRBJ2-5	CASSGQGAYETQYF	TGTGCCAGCAGCGGACAGGGGGCGTATGAGACCCAGTACTTC
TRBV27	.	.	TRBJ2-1	CASSLSDYSFNEQFF	TGTGCCAGCAGTTTATCCGACTACTCATTCAATGAGCAGTTCTTC
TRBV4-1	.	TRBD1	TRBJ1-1	CASSQVGQMNTEAFF	TGCGCCAGCAGCCAGGTGGGACAGATGAACACTGAAGCTTTCTTT
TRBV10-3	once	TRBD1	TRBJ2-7	CAISEPGTGDYEQYF	TGTGCCATCAGTGAGCCCGGGACAGGAGATTACGAGCAGTACTTC
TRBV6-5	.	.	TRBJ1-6	CASRPGHSNSPLHF	TGTGCCAGCAGACCGGGACACTCCAATTCACCCCTCCACTTT
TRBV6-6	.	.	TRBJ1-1	CASSYSVEGPEAFF	TGTGCCAGCAGTTATAGTGTAGAGGGCCCCGAAGCTTTCTTT
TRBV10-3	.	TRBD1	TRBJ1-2	CAIAERQGVIYGYTF	TGTGCCATCGCTGAGCGACAGGGGGTCATCTATGGCTACACCTTC
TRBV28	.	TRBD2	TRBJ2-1	CASTLNPGGIYEQFF	TGTGCCAGCACCCTGAACCCCGGGGGGATTTATGAGCAGTTCTTC
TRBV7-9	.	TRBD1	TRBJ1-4	CASSRGTGHNEKLFF	TGTGCCAGCAGCCGTGGGACAGGACATAATGAAAAACTGTTTTTT
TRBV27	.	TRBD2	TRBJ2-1	CASSSPGTSGGAIEQFF	TGTGCCAGCAGTTCACCCGGTACTAGCGGGGGGGCGATTGAGCAGTTCTTC
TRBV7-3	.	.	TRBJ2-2	CASSLNSRAENTGELFF	TGTGCCAGCAGCTTAAATAGTCGCGCGGAGAACACCGGGGAGCTGTTTTTT
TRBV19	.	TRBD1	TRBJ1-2	CASSIMWQGASDGYTF	TGTGCCAGTAGTATAATGTGGCAGGGGGCTTCGGATGGCTACACCTTT